This paragraph reports one T cell receptor (beta chain). Its antigen specificity is not known. No quality values exist for individual bases; no much larger clone is one base distant. This sample stems from a study of T cell changes during pregnancy in multiple sclerosis (dated by TCRdb to between 2017 and 2020). Regarding the study in general: In women with multiple sclerosis, the researchers looked at how the T cell repertoire shifted as pregnancy progressed.

Measured from the cysteine to the phenylalanine, the CDR3 is 17 residues long. Only CDR3 DNA is held: 51 bases, read in frame from base 1. Clipping removes 3 bases from V and 4 bases from J, with 14 as the unmatched junction base count. Per the germline V gene, SNHLY is the CDR1 and FYNNEI is the CDR2. Libraries were made using the immunoSEQ multiplex PCR assay. What TCRdb holds here is the immuneACCESS table cut down to in-frame rearrangements. Part of the clones is not present; checked against another copy, under half of the missing clones reflect an unresolved V gene, and the others are unexplained. The table for this sample lists roughly 30,000 clones; more than 75% of them were counted only once. The top ten constitute 8% to 9.5% of the sample.

Here the chain combines TRBV2 and TRBJ1-2; TRBD1 agrees with 7 junctional bases. This receptor was identified in a female donor with multiple sclerosis, enrolled in a pregnancy study. The source material was CD8+ T cells from peripheral blood mononuclear cells, sampled after pregnancy. For the CDR3, the sequence is CASSDPGQNFGGYGYTF. The base sequence is TGTGCCAGCAGTGACCCGGGACAGAACTTCGGGGGCTATGGCTACACCTTC.